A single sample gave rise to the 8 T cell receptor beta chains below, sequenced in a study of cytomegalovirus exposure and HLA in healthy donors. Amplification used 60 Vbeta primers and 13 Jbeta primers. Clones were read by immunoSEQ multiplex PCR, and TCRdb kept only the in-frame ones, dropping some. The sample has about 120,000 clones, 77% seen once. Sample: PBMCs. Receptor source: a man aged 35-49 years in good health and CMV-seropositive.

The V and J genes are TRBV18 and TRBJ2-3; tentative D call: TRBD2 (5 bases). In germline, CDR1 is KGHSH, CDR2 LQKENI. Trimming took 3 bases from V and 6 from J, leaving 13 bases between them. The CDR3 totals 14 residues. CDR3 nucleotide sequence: TGTGCCAGCTCACCTCCCGGGCGGGTCGATACGCAGTATTTT. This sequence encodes CASSPPGRVDTQYF.

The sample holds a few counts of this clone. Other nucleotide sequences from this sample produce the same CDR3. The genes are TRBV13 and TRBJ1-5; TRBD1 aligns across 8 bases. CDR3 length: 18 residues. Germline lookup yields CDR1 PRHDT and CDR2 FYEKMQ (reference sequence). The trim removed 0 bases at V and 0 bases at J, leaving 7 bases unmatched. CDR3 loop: CASSLGDRVSNSNQPQHF. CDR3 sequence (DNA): TGTGCCAGCAGCTTAGGGGACAGGGTCTCAAATAGCAATCAGCCCCAGCATTTT.

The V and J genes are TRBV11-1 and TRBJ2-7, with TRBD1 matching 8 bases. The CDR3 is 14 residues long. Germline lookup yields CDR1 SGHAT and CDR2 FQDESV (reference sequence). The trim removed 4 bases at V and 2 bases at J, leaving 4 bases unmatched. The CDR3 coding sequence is TGTGCCAGCAGCTCTGGACAGGGCACCTACGAGCAGTACTTC. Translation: CASSSGQGTYEQYF. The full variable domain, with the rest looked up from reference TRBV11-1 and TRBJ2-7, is EAEVAQSPRYKITEKSQAVAFWCDPISGHATLYWYRQILGQGPELLVQFQDESVVDDSQLPKDRFSAERLKGVDSTLKIQPAELGDSAMYLCASSSGQGTYEQYFGPGTRLTVT.

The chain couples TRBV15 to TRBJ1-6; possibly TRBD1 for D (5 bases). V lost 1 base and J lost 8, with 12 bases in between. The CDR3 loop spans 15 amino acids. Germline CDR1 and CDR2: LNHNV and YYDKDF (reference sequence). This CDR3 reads CATSRGGRSDSPLHF. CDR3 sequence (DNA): TGTGCCACCAGCAGAGGGGGCCGGAGCGATTCACCCCTCCACTTT. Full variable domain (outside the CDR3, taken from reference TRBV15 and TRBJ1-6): DAMVIQNPRYQVTQFGKPVTLSCSQTLNHNVMYWYQQKSSQAPKLLFHYYDKDFNNEADTPDNFQSRRPNTSFCFLDIRSPGLGDTAMYLCATSRGGRSDSPLHFGNGTRLTVT.

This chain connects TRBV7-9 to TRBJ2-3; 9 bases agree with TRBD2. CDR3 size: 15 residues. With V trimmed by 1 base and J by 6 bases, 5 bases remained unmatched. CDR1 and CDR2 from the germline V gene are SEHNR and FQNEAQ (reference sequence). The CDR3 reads CASSLEGLAGDTQYF. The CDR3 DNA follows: TGTGCCAGCAGCTTAGAGGGACTAGCTGGGGATACGCAGTATTTT.

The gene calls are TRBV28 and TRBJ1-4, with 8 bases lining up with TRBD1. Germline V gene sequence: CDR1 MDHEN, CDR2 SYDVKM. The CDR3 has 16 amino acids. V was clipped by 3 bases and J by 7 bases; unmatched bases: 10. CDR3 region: CASSFPGPRGLEKLFF. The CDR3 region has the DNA TGTGCCAGCAGTTTCCCGGGCCCCAGGGGGCTTGAAAAACTGTTTTTT.

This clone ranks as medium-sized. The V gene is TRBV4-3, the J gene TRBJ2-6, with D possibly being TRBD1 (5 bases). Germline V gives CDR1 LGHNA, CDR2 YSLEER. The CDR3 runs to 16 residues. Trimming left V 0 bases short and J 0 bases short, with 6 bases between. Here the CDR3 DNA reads TGCGCCAGCAGCCAAGATGGACACTCTGGGGCCAACGTCCTGACTTTC. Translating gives CASSQDGHSGANVLTF.

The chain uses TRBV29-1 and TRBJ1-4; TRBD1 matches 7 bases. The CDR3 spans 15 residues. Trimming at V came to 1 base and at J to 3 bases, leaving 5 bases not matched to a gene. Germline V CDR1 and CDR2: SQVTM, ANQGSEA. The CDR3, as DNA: TGCAGCGTTGAAGTCCCGGGACAGTCTAATGAAAAACTGTTTTTT. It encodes CSVEVPGQSNEKLFF.